The following is a T cell receptor beta chain sequence with its context. This record belongs to a study of blood T cell repertoires in COVID-19. About the research overall: Samples taken during acute and convalescent COVID-19 were collected in the United States, Italy and Spain. The cDNA or gDNA used as material had been derived from T cells, B-cell-depleted T cells, or PBMCs.

The CDR3 length is 15 residues. Trimming removed 0 bases at V and 1 base at J, with 10 bases between. CDR1 and CDR2 from the germline V gene are SGHKS and YYEKEE (reference sequence). In the source study's methods: Cell counts per sample came from amplifying reference gene primers. Data came from immunoSEQ multiplex PCR; TCRdb stores just in-frame clones and leaves some out. That table supplies the V and J calls and clone size; D and trimming were determined from the DNA. In the table there are some 62,000 clones, 86% of which are singletons. The TCR originated in a woman over 75 with acute or convalescent COVID-19. The rearrangement joins TRBV5-5 to TRBJ1-1, with D perhaps TRBD1 (5 bases). The sequencing input was peripheral blood. For the CDR3, the DNA is TGTGCCAGCAGCTTGGCAGGGCAATCGAACACTGAAGCTTTCTTT. It specifies CASSLAGQSNTEAFF.